Listed here are 9 T cell receptor beta chains from one sample, sequenced in a study of blood T cell repertoires in COVID-19. Measured with immunoSEQ multiplex PCR; TCRdb has only the in-frame clones, and not every one. Here the sample spans roughly 410,000 clones, approximately 89% being singletons. Specimen: peripheral blood. Every receptor here comes from a woman between 55 and 75 years old with COVID-19, enrolled during active disease.

The chain joins TRBV3-1 (or the pseudogene TRBV3-2) to TRBJ1-2, with 9 positions matching TRBD1. V shed 5 bases, J shed 4 bases, and the junction held 11 bases outside the gene matches. CDR3 size: 16 residues. The V gene's germline CDR1 is LGHDT and CDR2 YNNKEL (reference sequence). DNA for the CDR3: TGTGCCAGCAGCTGGGGGACAGGGCCGGCGGGCTATGGCTACACCTTC. It yields the protein CASSWGTGPAGYGYTF.

This rearrangement joins TRBV6-5 to TRBJ1-2; TRBD1 agrees at 7 bases. CDR3 length: 15 residues. CDR1 is MNHEY and CDR2 is SVGAGI in the germline V gene. V gave up 6 bases and J gave up 4 bases; unmatched junction bases: 11. CDR3 nucleotide sequence: TGTGCCAGCAGAAACTTTCCGGGACAGTCCTATGGCTACACCTTC. Amino acid sequence: CASRNFPGQSYGYTF.

This clone was found once. The chain carries TRBV4-2 and TRBJ2-1; D possibly corresponds to TRBD1 (5 bases). Trimming pared 0 bases from V and 2 bases from J, leaving 11 bases between. From germline, CDR1 is LGHNA and CDR2 YNFKEQ. The length of the CDR3 is 16 residues. The DNA for the CDR3 is TGTGCCAGCAGCCAAGAGGCCAGGGTCACCTACAATGAGCAGTTCTTC. Protein: CASSQEARVTYNEQFF.

In this sample, this clone turned up once. The V call is TRBV19, the J call TRBJ2-1; D is ambiguous. CDR3 length: 13 amino acids. The V end lost 6 bases, the J end lost 4 bases, and 10 bases lay between the germline ends. From germline, CDR1 is LNHDA and CDR2 SQIVND (reference sequence). The CDR3 DNA reads TGTGCCAGTAGCTTTGGCAGTTACAATGAGCAGTTCTTC. This gives the protein CASSFGSYNEQFF.

The chain links TRBV9 to TRBJ2-3; 11 bases map to TRBD2. Germline CDR1 SGDLS, CDR2 YYNGEE. This CDR3 has 17 residues. After removal of 3 bases from V and 0 bases from J, the junction contained 6 bases not matched to a gene. The CDR3 DNA is TGTGCCAGCAGCGCACTAGGGACTAGCGGTAGCACAGATACGCAGTATTTT. It encodes CASSALGTSGSTDTQYF.

This chain uses TRBV2 with TRBJ1-1; 12 positions agree with TRBD1. Losses at the gene ends were 4 bases for V and 5 bases for J; bases not matched to a gene: 8. The V gene's germline CDR1 is SNHLY and CDR2 FYNNEI. CDR3 length equals 16 residues. Here the CDR3 reads CASSGPGQGAGTEAFF. The CDR3 DNA reads TGTGCCAGCAGTGGACCGGGACAGGGGGCCGGGACTGAAGCTTTCTTT.

The V call is TRBV6-5, the J call TRBJ2-4; TRBD2 matches at 9 bases. Trimming took 5 bases from V and 0 from J; bases not matched to a gene: 2. The CDR3 is 15 amino acids. CDR1 is MNHEY, CDR2 SVGAGI, per germline. DNA for the CDR3: TGTGCCAGCAGTCTTAGCGGGGGAGCCAAAAACATTCAGTACTTC. Amino acid sequence: CASSLSGGAKNIQYF.

The rearrangement links TRBV3-1 (or the pseudogene TRBV3-2) to TRBJ1-2, with TRBD1 as a possible D gene (6 bases). The ends were cut back, 0 bases at V and 7 bases at J, with 12 bases in the middle. The CDR3 runs 14 residues. Germline V gene data show CDR1 as LGHDT and CDR2 as YNNKEL (reference sequence). The CDR3 loop reads CASSQDRGALGYTF. In DNA form, the CDR3 reads TGTGCCAGCAGCCAAGATCGGGGGGCGCTTGGCTACACCTTC.

The chain employs TRBV7-3 and TRBJ1-2; D gene unclear. This CDR3 is 14 amino acids long. V lost 2 bases and J lost 0, with 7 bases in between. In germline, CDR1 is SGHTA, CDR2 FQGTGA. The CDR3 protein is CASSLDGANYGYTF. CDR3 nucleotides: TGTGCCAGCAGCTTAGACGGAGCTAACTATGGCTACACCTTC.